This TCR beta chain was identified during a study of metastatic and nonmetastatic thyroid tumors. Looking at the study overall: Across peripheral blood and tumor or nodule tissue samples taken from malignant and benign thyroid patients, the repertoires were compared with one another.

Findings and limits, study-wide: Significantly higher TCR beta diversity was reportedly seen in malignant thyroid tumors than benign nodules, in blood and tumor.

Each patient came to thyroid surgery without any prior treatment (of any kind). This clone was counted many times. Its antigen is as yet unknown. This CDR3 contains 14 residues. The V and J ends lost 0 bases and 13 bases respectively, with 19 bases between them. Germline CDR1 reads SGHRS; CDR2 reads YFSETQ. Per the original data handling: To classify distant metastasis in papillary thyroid cancer, a model was built from CDR3 differences across clinicopathological groups. TCRdb re-called clones via MiXCR from the PCR reads. These V and J calls rely on TCRdb rather than the paper's analysis. The data hold some 33,000 clones, with roughly 7.1% observed a single time.

The source of this sequence is a female donor with papillary thyroid cancer or a benign thyroid nodule (not recorded which). Some clones in this sample may be carry-over from other donors' samples. The specimen was blood. This chain links TRBV5-1 with TRBJ1-1, with a possible D match to TRBD1 (6 bases). CDR3 region: CASSLEGNRGQSFF. The CDR3 nucleotides read TGCGCCAGCAGCTTGGAGGGGAACCGGGGGCAGAGTTTCTTT.